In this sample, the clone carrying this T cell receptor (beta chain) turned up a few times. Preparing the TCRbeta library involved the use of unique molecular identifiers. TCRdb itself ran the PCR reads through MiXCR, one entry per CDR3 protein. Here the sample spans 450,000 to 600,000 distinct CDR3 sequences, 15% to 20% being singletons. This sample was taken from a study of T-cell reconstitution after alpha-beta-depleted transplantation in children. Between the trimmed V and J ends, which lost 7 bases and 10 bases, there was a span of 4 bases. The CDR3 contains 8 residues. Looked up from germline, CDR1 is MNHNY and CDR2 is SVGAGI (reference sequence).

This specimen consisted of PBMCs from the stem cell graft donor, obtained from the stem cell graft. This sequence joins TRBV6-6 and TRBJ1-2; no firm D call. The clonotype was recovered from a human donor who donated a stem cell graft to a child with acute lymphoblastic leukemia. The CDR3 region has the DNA TGTGCCAGCAACGACTACACCTTC. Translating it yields CASNDYTF.